This TCR beta chain was obtained from a study of T cell responses to AZD1222 COVID-19 vaccine (dated by TCRdb to about 2021). General notes on the study: TCR sequencing covered 230 or so trial participants: nearly 210 given two doses of AZD1222 and 26 given two doses of MenACWY control vaccine. Trial participants were enrolled by age into 18-55, 56-69 and 70-plus year subgroups, with about 150, 28 and 57 TCR-sequenced participants respectively.

From the germline V gene (reference sequence), CDR1 is LNHNV and CDR2 is YYDKDF. The CDR3 goes from the cysteine to the phenylalanine over 15 residues. Solely the CDR3 DNA is kept, with 45 bases framed from the first base. V and J are truncated by 1 base and 6 bases respectively, leaving an intervening sequence of 13 bases. This specimen's time point label, interpreted: about 28 days (+/-7) after the second vaccine dose. Because spike-specific TCR depth and breadth did not differ between the two schedules, AZD1222 recipients who got a second dose at roughly 4 weeks were pooled with those who got a second dose at roughly 12 weeks. The vaccinee samples were drawn from two UK trials, COV001 and COV002, one of which was a single-blind randomized controlled phase 2/3 trial testing AZD1222 (ChAdOx1 nCoV-19) in healthy adults. For TCRbeta chain sequencing, PBMC samples were collected from trial participants at day 0 and at day 28 after the second dose.

In the case of this clone: Its antigen remains undetermined. No base-level quality is on record; no much larger clone is a single base apart.

The CDR3 regions of human TCRbeta chains were analyzed by immunosequencing. As for the authors' bioinformatics: Repertoire TCRs were checked for matches against a reference library of SARS-CoV-2-specific TCRs that had been generated using the MIRA antigen-specificity platform. Breadth was defined as the fraction of unique TCRs that were SARS-CoV-2-associated, and depth was defined as the fraction of total T cells that were SARS-CoV-2-associated. Each spike-specific TCR was assigned to its reactive spike region and to a CD4 or CD8 class using the MIRA data. Log10-transformed breadth and depth values were compared by one-way ANOVA with Sidak's multiple comparisons tests. What TCRdb holds here is the immuneACCESS table cut down to in-frame rearrangements. Part of the clones is not present; checked against another copy, under half of the missing clones reflect an unresolved V gene, and the others are unexplained. The V and J calls and clone size are taken from that table; D and trimming were inferred from the DNA. The sample yields around 140,000 clones; 80% to 95% were counted once. The top ten constitute 3.5% to 4.5% of the sample.

General conclusions and limits of the study: Because no day 14 peak-response samples were available, repertoires were characterized only after the peak T cell response. Conclusions about previously exposed vaccinees are limited because only five to seven AZD1222 recipients were SARS-CoV-2 seropositive at baseline. Vaccine-associated CD4 TCRs spanned the whole spike protein, with dominant responses in regions 160-218 and 743-854. In the small 56-69-year group, the increase in depth fell short of significance, most likely because of low power. Participants were mostly white British and included more females than males, and it was suggested by the authors that clonal diversity may have been underestimated. Reportedly, close to half of the unique spike-specific TCRs recognized epitopes lying outside the regions that are mutated in the B.1.351 and B.1.1.7 variants. Spike-specific TCR breadth and depth rose significantly after two AZD1222 doses compared with day 0 and with MenACWY recipients.

The sequences come from peripheral blood, collected 28 days after the second AZD1222 dose. The sequence was obtained from an adult who received the AZD1222 COVID-19 vaccine. The rearranged chain carries TRBV15 and TRBJ1-5, and the D gene may be TRBD1, 5 bases matching. The nucleotide sequence reads TGTGCCACCAGCAGAGGTCGGCAGGGAGCTCAGCCCCAGCATTTT. The resulting protein is CATSRGRQGAQPQHF. Joined to the reference TRBV15 and TRBJ1-5 proteins, this CDR3 gives the full variable domain: DAMVIQNPRYQVTQFGKPVTLSCSQTLNHNVMYWYQQKSSQAPKLLFHYYDKDFNNEADTPDNFQSRRPNTSFCFLDIRSPGLGDTAMYLCATSRGRQGAQPQHFGDGTRLSIL.